A selection of T cell receptor beta chains follows, all from one sample in a study of cytomegalovirus exposure and HLA in healthy donors. Only in-frame clones appear in the TCRdb table, and some are missing; sequencing was by immunoSEQ multiplex PCR. Here the sample spans around 110,000 clones, 55% to 75% being singletons. The sample taken for sequencing was PBMCs. The source of these receptors is a woman in her forties in good health and CMV-seropositive. Each CDR3 is given with its conserved first and last residue. D genes are given only for firm matches. The size field is filled for only some rows; it gives once, few, many or a size class.

j_call	v_call	d_call	clone_size	cdr3_aa	cdr3_nt
TRBJ2-7	TRBV6-5	NA	few	CASLSRGPPYEQYF	TGTGCCAGCCTTTCGCGGGGACCTCCCTACGAGCAGTACTTC
TRBJ2-1	TRBV7-9	NA	NA	CASSLVSSAIEQFF	TGTGCCAGCAGCTTAGTTTCTAGCGCGATTGAGCAGTTCTTC
TRBJ1-2	TRBV29-1	NA	few	CSGTGNYGYTF	TGCAGCGGCACAGGGAACTATGGCTACACCTTC
TRBJ1-4	TRBV4-3	NA	NA	CASSQDSRGRNNEKLFF	TGCGCCAGCAGCCAAGATTCCAGGGGACGTAATAATGAAAAACTGTTTTTT
TRBJ1-1	TRBV11-2	TRBD1	NA	CASSWGQWGTEAFF	TGTGCCAGCAGCTGGGGACAGTGGGGCACTGAAGCTTTCTTT
TRBJ2-7	TRBV6-1	TRBD1	few	CASQNRGVAYEQYF	TGTGCCAGCCAGAACAGGGGGGTGGCCTACGAGCAGTACTTC
TRBJ1-1	TRBV5-1	TRBD1	NA	CASSLGQGATEAFF	TGCGCCAGCAGCTTGGGACAGGGGGCTACTGAAGCTTTCTTT
TRBJ2-7	TRBV4-3	TRBD1	medium-sized	CASSQTLGTRTGTLSYEQYF	TGCGCCAGCAGCCAAACCTTAGGGACTCGGACAGGGACCCTCTCCTACGAGCAGTACTTC
TRBJ1-5	TRBV19	NA	NA	CASNKGNARSLQPQHF	TGTGCCAGTAATAAGGGGAACGCCCGATCCCTTCAGCCCCAGCATTTT
TRBJ2-7	TRBV7-9	TRBD1	NA	CSSSLTLGRDRAPYEQYF	TGTTCCAGCAGCCTCACTCTAGGCCGGGACAGGGCCCCCTACGAGCAGTACTTC
TRBJ2-7	TRBV27	TRBD2	NA	CASSLSGGGSYEQYF	TGTGCCAGCAGTTTATCAGGCGGGGGGTCCTACGAGCAGTACTTC
TRBJ2-2	TRBV14	NA	once	CASSQGLSTGELFF	TGTGCCAGCAGCCAAGGTCTCAGTACCGGGGAGCTGTTTTTT
TRBJ2-3	TRBV9	NA	NA	CASSVEQVTTDTQYF	TGTGCCAGCAGCGTCGAACAGGTTACCACAGATACGCAGTATTTT
TRBJ2-1	TRBV9	TRBD2	few	CASSVVPGGGGEQFF	TGTGCCAGCAGCGTAGTACCGGGAGGGGGGGGTGAGCAGTTCTTC
TRBJ2-1	TRBV29-1	TRBD2	NA	CSVIAGLKYNEQFF	TGCAGCGTAATAGCGGGACTAAAATACAATGAGCAGTTCTTC
TRBJ1-2	TRBV6-5	TRBD1	few	CASSWGTGGRGYTF	TGTGCCAGCAGCTGGGGGACAGGTGGTCGTGGCTACACCTTC
TRBJ1-2	TRBV4-3	TRBD1	few	CASSPQGVRGGYTF	TGCGCCAGCAGCCCCCAGGGGGTGCGAGGCGGCTACACCTTC
TRBJ1-1	TRBV5-1	NA	few	CASSSGPGSGTNTEAFF	TGCGCCAGCAGCTCTGGGCCAGGGAGCGGGACCAACACTGAAGCTTTCTTT
TRBJ2-7	TRBV6-5	TRBD1	NA	CASSFYGQGSYEQYF	TGTGCCAGCAGTTTTTACGGACAGGGCTCGTACGAGCAGTACTTC
TRBJ1-6	TRBV18	TRBD1	NA	CASSRQGGIDSYNSPLHF	TGTGCCAGCTCACGACAGGGGGGGATTGACTCCTATAATTCACCCCTCCACTTT
TRBJ2-7	TRBV29-1	NA	NA	CSVEVVGGAISYEQYF	TGCAGCGTGGAGGTTGTGGGGGGGGCTATCTCCTACGAGCAGTACTTC
TRBJ1-6	TRBV6-5	TRBD1	NA	CASSYTQGDNSPLHF	TGTGCCAGCAGTTACACGCAGGGGGATAATTCACCCCTCCACTTT
TRBJ1-2	TRBV7-9	TRBD1	NA	CASSSDRVGYGYTF	TGTGCCAGCAGCTCGGACAGGGTAGGGTATGGCTACACCTTC